What follows are 20 T cell receptor beta chains derived from one specimen sequenced in a study of T cells in Graves' hyperthyroidism and ophthalmopathy. TCR beta CDR3 regions were amplified from RNA. During a first-round RT-PCR of the TCR CDR3, the HTBI primer set was used. Each CDR3 protein gets one entry after TCRdb re-called the multiplex PCR reads with MiXCR. The sample carries about 380,000 distinct CDR3 sequences, approximately 17% recorded once. The sequencing input was blood. The receptors here all came from a young man with Graves' ophthalmopathy.

This clonotype turned up a few times. The chain is built from TRBV5-1 and TRBJ2-5; a possible D gene is TRBD1 (6 bases). In germline, CDR1 is SGHRS, CDR2 YFSETQ. The CDR3 runs 14 residues. With 0 bases removed from V and 5 bases from J, the gap between germline ends came to 11 bases. Here the CDR3 DNA reads TGCGCCAGCAGCTTGGGGGGGCCGGGGGAGACCCAGTACTTC. Translating it yields CASSLGGPGETQYF.

The rearrangement links TRBV12-3 or TRBV12-4 to TRBJ2-5, with TRBD1 matching over 10 bases. The CDR3 runs 14 residues. V lost 1 base, J lost 7 bases, and 3 bases stayed unmatched. The CDR3 DNA is TGTGCCAGCAGTTTAGGACAGGGGGCCGGGACCCAGTACTTC. It is translated as CASSLGQGAGTQYF.

This clonotype showed up many times. J is TRBJ2-7 and V is TRBV7-9, with D hard to call. From germline, CDR1 is SEHNR and CDR2 FQNEAQ (reference sequence). CDR3 length: 12 amino acids. Trimming took off 1 base at V and 4 bases at J, with 5 bases between the two ends. The CDR3 region is CASSLEAYEQYF. The CDR3 DNA sequence: TGTGCCAGCAGCTTAGAGGCATACGAGCAGTACTTC.

V and J are TRBV7-3 and TRBJ2-2, with 16 bases identical to TRBD2. The CDR3 totals 19 residues. Germline-derived CDR1 and CDR2 are SGHTA and FQGTGA. The trim removed 5 bases at V and 6 bases at J, leaving 12 bases unmatched. The CDR3 spells CASSETGTSGGARSGELFF. Written as DNA, the CDR3 is TGTGCCAGCAGCGAAACCGGGACTAGCGGGGGGGCGAGATCCGGGGAGCTGTTTTTT.

This clonotype was observed many times. In DNA, the CDR3 is TGTGCCAGCAGCCAAGGGGGCGGGGGCCCCTACGAGCAGTACTTC. Its translation is CASSQGGGGPYEQYF. This sequence joins TRBV3-1 and TRBJ2-7, with D tentatively TRBD2 (7 bases). This CDR3 has 15 amino acids. The ends were cut back, 1 base at V and 2 bases at J, with 12 bases in the middle. Looked up from germline, CDR1 is LGHDT and CDR2 is YNNKEL (reference sequence).

This clonotype was counted ten times or more. This rearrangement joins TRBV20-1 to TRBJ1-2; a possible D gene is TRBD1 (6 bases). Trimming shortened V by 6 bases and J by 4 bases, and 18 bases separated the two germline ends. This CDR3 is 14 amino acids long. Germline lookup yields CDR1 DFQATT and CDR2 SNEGSKA (reference sequence). The CDR3 sequence: CSARTAGGAYGYTF. For the CDR3, the DNA is TGCAGTGCCCGGACAGCTGGAGGGGCCTATGGCTACACCTTC.

This chain connects TRBV2 to TRBJ2-2; 9 bases fit TRBD1. There are 16 residues in the CDR3. V shed 2 bases and J 7 bases; nucleotides not matched to a gene: 8. The germline gives CDR1 SNHLY, CDR2 FYNNEI. The CDR3 sequence: CASSEMGQGWGGELFF. In DNA, the CDR3 is TGTGCCAGCAGTGAAATGGGACAGGGTTGGGGCGGGGAGCTGTTTTTT.

This clonotype was picked up many times. This chain links TRBV6-2 or TRBV6-3 with TRBJ2-5, with 15 bases aligning to TRBD2. Germline V CDR1 and CDR2: MNHEY, SVGEGT. V was clipped by 5 bases and J by 1 base; unmatched bases: 8. This CDR3 comprises 18 residues. CDR3 DNA: TGTGCCAGCAGTCTGCGGACTAGCGGGGGGGCGGGCCAAGAGACCCAGTACTTC. Translating gives CASSLRTSGGAGQETQYF.

By share, this clonotype ranks as medium-sized. The genes are TRBV2 and TRBJ2-3; D perhaps matches TRBD1 (6 bases). V shed 4 bases and J shed 4 bases, with 15 bases lying between them. The CDR3 contains 15 residues. Germline CDR1 and CDR2: SNHLY and FYNNEI. In DNA, the CDR3 is TGTGCCAGCAGTGTACAGGGATCTAAAGCAGATACGCAGTATTTT. It translates to CASSVQGSKADTQYF.

This clonotype was counted only a few times. The V gene is TRBV12-3 or TRBV12-4, the J gene TRBJ2-3, with 12 bases lining up with TRBD2. V dropped 5 bases and J dropped 4; count of bases not matched to a gene: 4. The CDR3 runs to 15 residues. The CDR3 here is CASSRGLAGSDTQYF. The CDR3 DNA reads TGTGCCAGCAGTCGTGGACTAGCGGGGTCAGATACGCAGTATTTT.

In this sample, this clonotype turned up many times. This chain connects TRBV12-3 or TRBV12-4 to TRBJ2-1, with D unclear. With 5 bases removed from V and 12 bases from J, the gap between germline ends came to 14 bases. This CDR3 is built from 12 residues. The CDR3: CASSPDAGPQFF. The CDR3 DNA follows: TGTGCCAGCAGTCCTGACGCAGGCCCGCAGTTCTTC.

A few counts support this clonotype. The genes are TRBV24-1 and TRBJ2-3; D perhaps matches TRBD2 (6 bases). Germline assignment: CDR1 KGHDR and CDR2 SFDVKD. V lost 2 bases and J 1 base, leaving 9 bases between the germline ends. The CDR3 consists of 15 residues. The CDR3 protein is CATSDYGGGTDTQYF. In nucleotides, the CDR3 is TGTGCCACCAGTGATTACGGGGGAGGCACAGATACGCAGTATTTT.

This chain connects TRBV12-5 to TRBJ2-3, with D possibly being TRBD1 (6 bases). Germline lookup yields CDR1 LGHNT and CDR2 FRNRAP. With 0 bases removed from V and 2 bases from J, the gap between germline ends came to 15 bases. This CDR3 is 17 amino acids long. The CDR3 DNA follows: TGTGCTAGTGGTTTGGTACTAGGTGGGGGCCCCACAGATACGCAGTATTTT. Translation: CASGLVLGGGPTDTQYF.

This clonotype was recorded a few times. This chain uses TRBV6-1 with TRBJ1-5, with D tentatively TRBD1 (5 bases). V was cut by 1 base and J by 6 bases, with 13 bases left in between. Germline CDR1 is MNHNS and CDR2 is SASEGT. The CDR3 extends over 15 amino acids. The CDR3 nucleotides read TGTGCCAGCAGTGAAGTACAGTCGGGGGGTCAGCCCCAGCATTTT. It is translated as CASSEVQSGGQPQHF.

Many counts were recorded for this clonotype. This rearrangement joins TRBV7-9 to TRBJ2-1; D is uncertain. The CDR3 runs 16 residues. V was shortened by 2 bases and J by 0 bases, with 11 bases between the two germline ends. The germline gives CDR1 SEHNR, CDR2 FQNEAQ (reference sequence). The CDR3 DNA reads TGTGCCAGCAGCTTACGGGCGGCTAGCTCCTACAATGAGCAGTTCTTC. Translated, it gives CASSLRAASSYNEQFF.

This clonotype was observed many times. In nucleotides, the CDR3 is TGTGCCAGCCCCGGGACAGGGTCTGTCGAGCAGTACTTC. Protein: CASPGTGSVEQYF. This chain connects TRBV2 to TRBJ2-7; 9 bases match TRBD1. This CDR3 region has 13 residues. V lost 8 bases to trimming and J lost 6 bases; unmatched junction nucleotides: 8. The V gene's germline CDR1 is SNHLY and CDR2 FYNNEI.

This clonotype was detected ten times or more. V and J are TRBV11-2 and TRBJ2-3; the D gene is possibly TRBD1 (6 bases). V dropped 5 bases and J dropped 6 bases, with 18 bases sitting between them. Germline loops: CDR1 SGHAT, CDR2 FQNNGV. CDR3 length: 15 amino acids. CDR3 region: CASSQTGPTGDTQYF. The CDR3 DNA reads as TGTGCCAGCAGCCAAACAGGGCCCACCGGCGATACGCAGTATTTT.

The table lists this clonotype with a few counts. The V call is TRBV9, the J call TRBJ1-6, with TRBD1 matching 7 bases. The CDR3 loop spans 17 amino acids. The trim removed 0 bases at V and 6 bases at J, leaving 9 bases unmatched. The germline V gene encodes CDR1 SGDLS and CDR2 YYNGEE. The CDR3 nucleotides are TGTGCCAGCAGCGTAGGAGTGGGAGGGACAGCTAATTCACCCCTCCACTTT. This encodes CASSVGVGGTANSPLHF.

This clonotype was detected ten times or more. The rearrangement joins TRBV12-3 or TRBV12-4 to TRBJ2-5; no clear D. Trimming took 2 bases from V and 4 from J, leaving 14 bases between them. CDR3 length equals 15 residues. The CDR3 DNA sequence: TGTGCCAGCAGTTTACACATCGCCCCCGGAGAGACCCAGTACTTC. Encoded protein: CASSLHIAPGETQYF.

This clonotype was observed many times. V and J are TRBV11-1 and TRBJ2-2; D is unresolved. Germline lookup yields CDR1 SGHAT and CDR2 FQDESV (reference sequence). The germline V and J ends were trimmed by 2 bases and 4 bases, with 11 bases remaining between them. CDR3 length: 15 residues. The CDR3 loop reads CASSLTKTVTGELFF. DNA for the CDR3: TGTGCCAGCAGCTTAACAAAAACAGTCACCGGGGAGCTGTTTTTT.